This T cell receptor beta chain was retrieved from a study of T cells in Graves' hyperthyroidism and ophthalmopathy. Amplification of TCR beta CDR3 regions used RNA as the template. The primer set for the first-round RT-PCR of the TCR CDR3 was HTBI. TCRdb redid the calling of the multiplex PCR reads with MiXCR, one entry per CDR3 protein. The sample has around 350,000 distinct CDR3 sequences, 25% seen once. This clonotype was seen a few times. Germline CDR1 is SGHKS and CDR2 is YYEKEE (reference sequence). The CDR3 sequence is 13 residues long. V was cut by 0 bases and J by 5 bases, with 6 bases left in between.

The sequenced sample consisted of blood. The source of this sequence is a man aged 50-59 years with Graves' hyperthyroidism. The chain employs TRBV5-5 and TRBJ1-5; D not certain. The CDR3 here is CASSLDWYQPQHF. DNA of the CDR3: TGTGCCAGCAGCTTGGATTGGTATCAGCCCCAGCATTTT.